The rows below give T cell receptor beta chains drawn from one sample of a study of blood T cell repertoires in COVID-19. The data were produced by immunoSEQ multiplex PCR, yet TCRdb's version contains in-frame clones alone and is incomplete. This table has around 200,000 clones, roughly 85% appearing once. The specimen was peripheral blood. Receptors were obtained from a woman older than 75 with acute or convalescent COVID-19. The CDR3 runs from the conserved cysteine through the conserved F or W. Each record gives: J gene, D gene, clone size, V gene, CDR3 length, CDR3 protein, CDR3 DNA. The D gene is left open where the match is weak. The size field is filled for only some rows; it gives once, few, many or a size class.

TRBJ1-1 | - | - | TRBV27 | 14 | CASRIQWEGTAAFF | TGTGCCAGCAGAATCCAGTGGGAGGGGACTGCAGCTTTCTTT
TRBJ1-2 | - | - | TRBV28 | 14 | CASSFGGPIYGYTF | TGTGCCAGCAGTTTTGGGGGCCCAATTTATGGCTACACCTTC
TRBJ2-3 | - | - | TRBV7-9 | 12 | CASSLQTDTQYF | TGTGCCAGCAGCTTGCAGACAGATACGCAGTATTTT
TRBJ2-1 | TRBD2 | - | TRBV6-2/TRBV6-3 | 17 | CASSYGPGLAIGNEQFF | TGTGCCAGCAGTTACGGCCCCGGACTAGCTATAGGAAATGAGCAGTTCTTC
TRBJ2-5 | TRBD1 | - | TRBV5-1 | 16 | CASSLVGTGGGETQYF | TGCGCCAGCAGCTTGGTTGGGACAGGGGGAGGAGAGACCCAGTACTTC
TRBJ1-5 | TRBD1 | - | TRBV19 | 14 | CASSFGQDNQPQHF | TGTGCCAGTAGTTTCGGACAGGATAATCAGCCCCAGCATTTT
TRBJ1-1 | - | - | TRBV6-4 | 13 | CASSQQGNTEAFF | TGTGCCAGCAGTCAACAGGGAAACACTGAAGCTTTCTTT
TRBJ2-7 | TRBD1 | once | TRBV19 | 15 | CASSWGTGESDEQYF | TGTGCCAGTAGCTGGGGGACAGGGGAAAGTGACGAGCAGTACTTC
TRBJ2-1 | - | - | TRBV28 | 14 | CASSLPGTRYEQFF | TGTGCCAGCAGTCTCCCCGGGACTCGGTATGAGCAGTTCTTC
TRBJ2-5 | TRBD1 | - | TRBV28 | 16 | CASSLFTGAVQETQYF | TGTGCCAGCAGTTTATTTACAGGGGCGGTCCAAGAGACCCAGTACTTC
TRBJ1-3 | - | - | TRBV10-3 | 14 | CATLKEPNGNTIYF | TGTGCCACCCTGAAGGAGCCAAATGGAAACACCATATATTTT
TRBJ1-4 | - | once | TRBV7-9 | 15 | CASSPRQGPNEKLFF | TGTGCCAGCAGCCCACGGCAGGGTCCTAATGAAAAACTGTTTTTT
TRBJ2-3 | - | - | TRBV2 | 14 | CASSTTSSTDTQYF | TGTGCCAGCAGCACAACCTCTAGCACAGATACGCAGTATTTT
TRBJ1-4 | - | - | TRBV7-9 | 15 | CASSLGGGQKSELFF | TGTGCCAGCAGCTTAGGAGGAGGTCAAAAATCAGAACTGTTTTTT
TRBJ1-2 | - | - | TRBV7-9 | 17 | CASSPQVATYSFYGYTF | TGTGCCAGCAGCCCACAGGTTGCAACTTATTCTTTCTATGGCTACACCTTC
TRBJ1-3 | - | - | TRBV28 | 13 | CASSFTSGNTIYF | TGTGCCAGCAGTTTTACTTCTGGAAACACCATATATTTT
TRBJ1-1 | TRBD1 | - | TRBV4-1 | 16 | CASSQLPGQGNFEAFF | TGCGCCAGCAGCCAATTACCTGGACAGGGCAACTTTGAAGCTTTCTTT
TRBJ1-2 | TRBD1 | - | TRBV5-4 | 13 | CASSSDRDYGYTF | TGTGCCAGCAGCTCTGACAGGGACTATGGCTACACCTTC
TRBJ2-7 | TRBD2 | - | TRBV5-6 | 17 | CASSLAWRAGGTYEQYF | TGTGCCAGCAGCTTGGCCTGGAGAGCGGGAGGTACCTACGAGCAGTACTTC
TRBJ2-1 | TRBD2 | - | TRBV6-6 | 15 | CASSYASGRLDEQFF | TGTGCCAGCAGTTACGCTAGCGGGAGACTGGATGAGCAGTTCTTC
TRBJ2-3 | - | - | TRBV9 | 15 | CASSVDSSATDTQYF | TGTGCCAGCAGCGTAGATTCTAGCGCCACAGATACGCAGTATTTT
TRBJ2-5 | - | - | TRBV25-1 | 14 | CASSVGGNQETQYF | TGTGCCAGCAGTGTAGGAGGTAACCAAGAGACCCAGTACTTC
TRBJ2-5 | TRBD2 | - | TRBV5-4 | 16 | CASRPQAGGRQETQYF | TGTGCCAGCCGTCCCCAAGCGGGAGGTCGCCAAGAGACCCAGTACTTC
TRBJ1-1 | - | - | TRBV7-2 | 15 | CASSLSRLMNTEAFF | TGTGCCAGCAGCTTAAGTCGGTTGATGAACACTGAAGCTTTCTTT
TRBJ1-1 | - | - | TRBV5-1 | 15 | CASSLIGGGATEAFF | TGCGCCAGCAGCTTAATAGGTGGCGGAGCCACTGAAGCTTTCTTT
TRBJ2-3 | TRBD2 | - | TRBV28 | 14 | CASSSPIAGNTQYF | TGTGCCAGCAGTTCCCCAATAGCGGGAAATACGCAGTATTTT
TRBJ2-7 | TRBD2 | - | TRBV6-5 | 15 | CASSFYTSGSYEQYF | TGTGCCAGCAGTTTTTACACTAGCGGGAGTTACGAGCAGTACTTC
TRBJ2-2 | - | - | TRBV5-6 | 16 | CASSLLGHANTGELFF | TGTGCCAGCAGCTTGCTAGGACACGCGAACACCGGGGAGCTGTTTTTT
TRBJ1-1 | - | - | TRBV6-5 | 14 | CASRSRGGNTEAFF | TGTGCCAGCAGAAGTCGGGGGGGGAACACTGAAGCTTTCTTT
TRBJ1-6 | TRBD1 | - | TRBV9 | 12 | CASGTGNSPLHF | TGTGCCAGTGGGACAGGGAACTCACCCCTCCACTTT
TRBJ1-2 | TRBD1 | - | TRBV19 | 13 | CASSPGGNYGYTF | TGTGCCAGTAGCCCAGGGGGCAACTATGGCTACACCTTC
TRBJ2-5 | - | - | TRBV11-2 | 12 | CASSKGSGTQYF | TGTGCCAGTAGCAAGGGGTCGGGGACCCAGTACTTC
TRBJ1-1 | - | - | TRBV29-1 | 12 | CSGDTVNTEAFF | TGCAGCGGAGATACAGTTAACACTGAAGCTTTCTTT
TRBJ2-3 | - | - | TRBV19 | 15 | CASSIDGQPRDTQYF | TGTGCCAGTAGTATAGATGGGCAGCCCCGGGATACGCAGTATTTT
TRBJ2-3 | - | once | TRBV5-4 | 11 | CASSFLDTQYF | TGTGCCAGCAGCTTTCTAGATACGCAGTATTTT
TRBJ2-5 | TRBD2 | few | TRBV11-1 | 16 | CASSLRGRTSWETQYF | TGTGCCAGCAGCCTCAGGGGCCGGACTAGCTGGGAGACCCAGTACTTC
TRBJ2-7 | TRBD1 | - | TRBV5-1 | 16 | CASSSGQASSTGEQYF | TGCGCCAGCAGCTCGGGACAGGCCTCTTCGACGGGCGAGCAGTACTTC
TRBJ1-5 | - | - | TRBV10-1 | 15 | CASSESVGSNQPQHF | TGCGCCAGCAGTGAGTCGGTTGGCAGCAATCAGCCCCAGCATTTT
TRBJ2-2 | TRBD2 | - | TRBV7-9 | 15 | CATSRGGEFTGELFF | TGTGCCACCTCACGGGGAGGGGAATTCACCGGGGAGCTGTTTTTT
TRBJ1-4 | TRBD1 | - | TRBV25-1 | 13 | CASKDRANEKLFF | TGTGCCAGCAAGGACAGGGCGAATGAAAAACTGTTTTTT
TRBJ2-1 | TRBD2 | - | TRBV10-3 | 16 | CAAREPTSGNYNEQFF | TGTGCCGCCAGGGAACCGACTAGCGGGAACTACAATGAGCAGTTCTTC
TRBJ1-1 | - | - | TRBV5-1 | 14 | CASSWDGGNTEAFF | TGCGCCAGCAGCTGGGACGGGGGGAACACTGAAGCTTTCTTT
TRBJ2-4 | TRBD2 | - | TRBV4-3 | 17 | CASSQVAGGRSGNIQYF | TGCGCCAGCAGCCAAGTGGCCGGGGGGAGAAGCGGGAACATTCAGTACTTC
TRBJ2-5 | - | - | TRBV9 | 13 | CASSPPNEETQYF | TGTGCCAGCAGCCCCCCAAATGAGGAAACCCAGTACTTC
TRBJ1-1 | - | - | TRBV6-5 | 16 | CASSYSVPTENTEAFF | TGCGCCAGCAGTTACTCAGTCCCCACAGAGAACACTGAAGCTTTCTTT
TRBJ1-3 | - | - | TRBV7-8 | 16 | CASSLGVASSGNTIYF | TGTGCCAGCAGCTTAGGGGTTGCTAGCTCTGGAAACACCATATATTTT
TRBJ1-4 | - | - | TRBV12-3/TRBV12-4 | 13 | CASSLSGTGLFTF | TGTGCCAGCAGCCTTTCGGGGACGGGACTGTTCACTTTT
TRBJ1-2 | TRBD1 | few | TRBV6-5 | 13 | CASTRLDRVDYTF | TGTGCCAGCACCCGTCTAGACAGGGTGGATTACACCTTC
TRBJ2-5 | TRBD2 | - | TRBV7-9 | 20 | CASSISPGLAGGPLQETQYF | TGTGCCAGCAGCATCTCACCGGGACTAGCGGGAGGGCCTTTGCAGGAGACCCAGTACTTC
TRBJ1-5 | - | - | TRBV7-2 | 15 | CASSSQGGSNQPQHF | TGTGCCAGCAGCTCACAGGGTGGAAGCAATCAGCCCCAGCATTTT
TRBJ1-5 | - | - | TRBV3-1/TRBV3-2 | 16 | CASSQRFRENGQPQHF | TGTGCCAGCAGCCAACGCTTCCGGGAAAACGGTCAGCCCCAGCATTTT
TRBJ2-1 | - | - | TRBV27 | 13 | CASRTGAYNEQFF | TGTGCCAGCAGGACCGGGGCCTACAATGAGCAGTTCTTC
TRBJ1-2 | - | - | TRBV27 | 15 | CASKPGHQNNYGYTF | TGTGCCAGTAAGCCAGGACACCAGAACAACTATGGCTACACCTTC